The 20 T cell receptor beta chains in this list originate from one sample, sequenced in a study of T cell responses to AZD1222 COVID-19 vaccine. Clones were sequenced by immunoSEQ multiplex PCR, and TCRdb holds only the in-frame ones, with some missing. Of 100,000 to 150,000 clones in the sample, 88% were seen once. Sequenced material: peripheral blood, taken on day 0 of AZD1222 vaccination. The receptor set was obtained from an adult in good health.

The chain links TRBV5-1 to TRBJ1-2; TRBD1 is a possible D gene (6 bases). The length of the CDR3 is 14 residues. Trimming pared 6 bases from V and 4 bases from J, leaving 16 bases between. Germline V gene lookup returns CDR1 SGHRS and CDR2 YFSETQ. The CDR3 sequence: CASNLGTGLYGYTF. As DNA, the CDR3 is TGCGCCAGCAACCTTGGTACAGGGCTCTATGGCTACACCTTC.

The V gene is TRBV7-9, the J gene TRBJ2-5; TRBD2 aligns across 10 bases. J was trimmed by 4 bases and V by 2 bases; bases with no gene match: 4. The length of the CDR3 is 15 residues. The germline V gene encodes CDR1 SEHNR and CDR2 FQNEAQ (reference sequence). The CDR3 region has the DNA TGTGCCAGCAGCTTACTAGCGGGAGTGAGAGAGACCCAGTACTTC. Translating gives CASSLLAGVRETQYF.

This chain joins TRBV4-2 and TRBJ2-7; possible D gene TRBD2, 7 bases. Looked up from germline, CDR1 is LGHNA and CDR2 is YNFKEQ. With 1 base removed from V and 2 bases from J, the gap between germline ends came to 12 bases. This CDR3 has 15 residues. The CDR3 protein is CASSQGGGRTYEQYF. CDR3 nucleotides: TGTGCCAGCAGCCAAGGCGGGGGCCGCACCTACGAGCAGTACTTC.

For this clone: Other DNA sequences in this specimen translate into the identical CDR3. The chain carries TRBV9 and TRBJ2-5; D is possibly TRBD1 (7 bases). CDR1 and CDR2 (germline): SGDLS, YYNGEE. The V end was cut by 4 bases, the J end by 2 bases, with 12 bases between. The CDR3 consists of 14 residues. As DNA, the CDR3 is TGTGCCAGCAGCCCGCGGGACAGTCAAGAGACCCAGTACTTC. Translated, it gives CASSPRDSQETQYF. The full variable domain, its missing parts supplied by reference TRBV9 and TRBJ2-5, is DSGVTQTPKHLITATGQRVTLRCSPRSGDLSVYWYQQSLDQGLQFLIQYYNGEERAKGNILERFSAQQFPDLHSELNLSSLELGDSALYFCASSPRDSQETQYFGPGTRLLVL.

CDR3 region: CASSRGRASSGNTIYF. The DNA for the CDR3 is TGTGCCAGTAGCCGGGGTCGGGCCTCCTCTGGAAACACCATATATTTT. The chain links TRBV19 to TRBJ1-3; D unclear. This CDR3 is built from 16 residues. The germline V and J ends were trimmed by 6 bases and 0 bases, with 15 bases remaining between them. Germline-derived CDR1 and CDR2 are LNHDA and SQIVND (reference sequence).

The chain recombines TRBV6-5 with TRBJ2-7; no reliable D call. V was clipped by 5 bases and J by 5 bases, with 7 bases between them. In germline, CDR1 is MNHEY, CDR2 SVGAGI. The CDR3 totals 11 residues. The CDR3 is CASSNLNEQYF. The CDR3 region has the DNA TGTGCCAGCAGTAACCTTAACGAGCAGTACTTC.

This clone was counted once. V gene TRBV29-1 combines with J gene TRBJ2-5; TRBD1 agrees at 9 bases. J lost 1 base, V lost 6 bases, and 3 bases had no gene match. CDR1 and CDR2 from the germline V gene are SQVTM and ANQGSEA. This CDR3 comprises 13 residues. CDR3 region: CSVDRGGQETQYF. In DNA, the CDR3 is TGCAGCGTGGACAGGGGAGGCCAAGAGACCCAGTACTTC.

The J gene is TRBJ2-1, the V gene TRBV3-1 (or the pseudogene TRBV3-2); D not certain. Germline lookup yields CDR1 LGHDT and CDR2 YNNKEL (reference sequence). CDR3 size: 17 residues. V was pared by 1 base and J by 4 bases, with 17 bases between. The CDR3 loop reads CASSQGDGGSVYNEQFF. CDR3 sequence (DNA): TGTGCCAGCAGCCAAGGGGATGGTGGGTCCGTATACAATGAGCAGTTCTTC.

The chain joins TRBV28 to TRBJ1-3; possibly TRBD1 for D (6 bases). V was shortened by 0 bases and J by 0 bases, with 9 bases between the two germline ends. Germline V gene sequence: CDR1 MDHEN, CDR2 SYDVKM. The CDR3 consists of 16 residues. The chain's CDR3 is CASSLWAGASGNTIYF. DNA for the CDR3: TGTGCCAGCAGTTTATGGGCGGGGGCCTCTGGAAACACCATATATTTT.

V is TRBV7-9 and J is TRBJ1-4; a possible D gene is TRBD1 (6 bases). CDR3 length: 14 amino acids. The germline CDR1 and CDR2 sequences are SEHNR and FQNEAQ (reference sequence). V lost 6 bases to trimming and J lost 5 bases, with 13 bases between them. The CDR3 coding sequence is TGTGCCAGCAGTTTCGACAGGCCGAATGAAAAACTGTTTTTT. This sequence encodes CASSFDRPNEKLFF.

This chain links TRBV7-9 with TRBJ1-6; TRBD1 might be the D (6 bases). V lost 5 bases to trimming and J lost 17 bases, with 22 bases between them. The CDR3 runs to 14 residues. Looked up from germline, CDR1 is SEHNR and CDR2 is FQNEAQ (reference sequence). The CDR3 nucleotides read TGTGCCAGCAGCCTAGGACAGTCCCCTGGCCACGTCCACTTT. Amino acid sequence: CASSLGQSPGHVHF.

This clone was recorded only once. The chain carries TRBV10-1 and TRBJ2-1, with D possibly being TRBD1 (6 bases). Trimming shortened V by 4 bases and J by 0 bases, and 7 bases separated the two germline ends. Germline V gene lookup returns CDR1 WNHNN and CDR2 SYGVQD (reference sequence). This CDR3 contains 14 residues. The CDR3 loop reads CASSATGSYNEQFF. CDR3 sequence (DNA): TGCGCCAGCAGTGCGACAGGCTCCTACAATGAGCAGTTCTTC.

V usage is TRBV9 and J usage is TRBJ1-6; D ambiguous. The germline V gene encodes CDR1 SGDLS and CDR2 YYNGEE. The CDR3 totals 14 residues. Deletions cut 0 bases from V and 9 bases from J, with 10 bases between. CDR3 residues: CASSVGDMSSPLHF. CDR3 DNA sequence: TGTGCCAGCAGCGTAGGGGATATGAGTTCACCCCTCCACTTT.

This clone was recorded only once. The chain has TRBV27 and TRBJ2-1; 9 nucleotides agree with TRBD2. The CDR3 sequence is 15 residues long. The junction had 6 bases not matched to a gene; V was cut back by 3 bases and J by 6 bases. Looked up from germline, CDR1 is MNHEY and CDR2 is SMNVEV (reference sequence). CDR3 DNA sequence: TGTGCCAGCAGTTTCTGGGGACTAGCAGGCAATGAGCAGTTCTTC. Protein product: CASSFWGLAGNEQFF.

CDR3 coding DNA: TGTGCCAGCAGCGCCCGGGACAGGGGGTTCCAAGAGACCCAGTACTTC. Translated, it gives CASSARDRGFQETQYF. This rearrangement joins TRBV9 to TRBJ2-5; 11 positions match TRBD1. Germline lookup yields CDR1 SGDLS and CDR2 YYNGEE. Trimming cost V 3 bases and J 1 base; bases outside gene matches: 5. The CDR3 totals 16 residues.

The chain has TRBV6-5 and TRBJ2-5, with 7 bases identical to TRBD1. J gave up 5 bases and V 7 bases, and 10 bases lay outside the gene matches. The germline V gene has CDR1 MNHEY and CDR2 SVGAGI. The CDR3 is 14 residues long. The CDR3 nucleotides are TGTGCCAGCAAACCCGAACAGGGGCTTGAGACCCAGTACTTC. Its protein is CASKPEQGLETQYF.

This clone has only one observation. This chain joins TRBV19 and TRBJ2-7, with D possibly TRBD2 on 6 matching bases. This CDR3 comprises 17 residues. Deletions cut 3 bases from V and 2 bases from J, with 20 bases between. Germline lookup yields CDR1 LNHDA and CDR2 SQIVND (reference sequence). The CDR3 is CASSMLGIGTRPYEQYF. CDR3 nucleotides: TGTGCCAGTAGTATGTTAGGGATCGGGACTCGCCCCTACGAGCAGTACTTC.

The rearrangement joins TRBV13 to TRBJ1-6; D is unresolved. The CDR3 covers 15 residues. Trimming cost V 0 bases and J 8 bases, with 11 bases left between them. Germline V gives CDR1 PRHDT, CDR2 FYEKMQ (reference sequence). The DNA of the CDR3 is TGTGCCAGCAGCTTAGGGGGCTCGGCCTATTCACCCCTCCACTTT. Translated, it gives CASSLGGSAYSPLHF.

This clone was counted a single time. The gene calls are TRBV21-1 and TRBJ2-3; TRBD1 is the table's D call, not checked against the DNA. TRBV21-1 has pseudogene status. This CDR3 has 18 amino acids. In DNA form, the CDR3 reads TGTGCCAGCAGCATGTTGACAGGGTTTACGTCTAGCACAGATACGCAGTATTTT. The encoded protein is CASSMLTGFTSSTDTQYF.

In DNA, the CDR3 is TGTGCCAGCTCACCACGATCCGAGAACACTGAAGCTTTCTTT. Translated, it gives CASSPRSENTEAFF. The chain joins TRBV18 to TRBJ1-1; D remains ambiguous. Germline V lookup: CDR1 KGHSH, CDR2 LQKENI. The CDR3 extends over 14 amino acids. V was pared by 1 base and J by 1 base, with 7 bases between.